This is a list of T cell receptor beta chains from one sample in a study of blood T cells in healthy people across ages. Each CDR3 protein is one row after TCRdb ran MiXCR on the 5' RACE reads. In the table there are 630,000 or so distinct CDR3 sequences, about 30% of which are singletons. The material sequenced was blood. The origin of the receptors is a woman older than 75 in good health. Both conserved end residues are part of each CDR3. Each record gives: clone size, D gene, V gene, J gene, CDR3 DNA, CDR3 protein. D genes are given only for firm matches. Size is stated for part of the rows, as once, few or many counts, or as a class when the clone is expanded.

size: many; D: NA; V: TRBV20-1; J: TRBJ2-7; DNA: TGCAGTGCCCCCCCATCCGGGTCCAGCTACGAGCAGTACTTC; CDR3: CSAPPSGSSYEQYF
size: NA; D: NA; V: TRBV5-1; J: TRBJ2-2; DNA: TGCGCCAGCAGCCCGGACGGCCCGATAGGGGAGCTGTTTTTT; CDR3: CASSPDGPIGELFF
size: many; D: NA; V: TRBV29-1; J: TRBJ1-6; DNA: TGCAGCGTGAAGGCAGGGTCTGATTCACCCCTCCACTTT; CDR3: CSVKAGSDSPLHF
size: many; D: TRBD1; V: TRBV3-1; J: TRBJ1-2; DNA: TGTGCCAGCAGTTCTGACAGGGATGGAGGCTACACCTTC; CDR3: CASSSDRDGGYTF
size: NA; D: TRBD1; V: TRBV6-1; J: TRBJ1-1; DNA: TGTGCCAGCAGTACCAAAACAGGGGGCAACACTGAAGCTTTCTTT; CDR3: CASSTKTGGNTEAFF
size: many; D: NA; V: TRBV5-1; J: TRBJ1-2; DNA: TGCGCCAGCAGCTTGGAGGGGGGCGCGGTCTATGGCTACACCTTC; CDR3: CASSLEGGAVYGYTF
size: NA; D: NA; V: TRBV28; J: TRBJ1-4; DNA: TGTGCCAGCAGTTTAGGGGGGGACGGTGAAAAACTGTTTTTT; CDR3: CASSLGGDGEKLFF
size: NA; D: NA; V: TRBV7-2; J: TRBJ2-1; DNA: TGTGCCAGCAGCTTAGACAACCGTTCCCTCTACAATGAGCAGTTCTTC; CDR3: CASSLDNRSLYNEQFF
size: NA; D: NA; V: TRBV20-1; J: TRBJ1-5; DNA: TGCAGTGTGGAATACCGGGGCAATCAGCCCCAGCATTTT; CDR3: CSVEYRGNQPQHF
size: NA; D: NA; V: TRBV4-2; J: TRBJ1-3; DNA: TGTGCCAGCAGCCAAGAGGGGTTCTCTGGAAACACCATATATTTT; CDR3: CASSQEGFSGNTIYF
size: many; D: NA; V: TRBV20-1; J: TRBJ2-5; DNA: TGCAGTGCTAGAAAAGAGGCGGCGACCCAGTACTTC; CDR3: CSARKEAATQYF
size: few; D: NA; V: TRBV2; J: TRBJ1-6; DNA: TGTGCCAGCAGTGAAGAGAGGCTCGGGAATTCACCCCTCCACTTT; CDR3: CASSEERLGNSPLHF
size: many; D: TRBD1; V: TRBV27; J: TRBJ1-2; DNA: TGTGCCAGCAGCCAGGGACAGGGAACCTATGGCTACACCTTC; CDR3: CASSQGQGTYGYTF
size: many; D: NA; V: TRBV9; J: TRBJ2-1; DNA: TGTGCCAGCAGCGTAGCGGACACCAATGAGCAGTTCTTC; CDR3: CASSVADTNEQFF
size: many; D: TRBD1; V: TRBV30; J: TRBJ2-4; DNA: TGTGCCTGGAGTGTACTCGGGACAGGGGGGCACATTCAGTACTTC; CDR3: CAWSVLGTGGHIQYF
size: NA; D: NA; V: TRBV6-5; J: TRBJ2-1; DNA: TGTGCCAGCAGTTCCCCGGGGTTGCGGGGCGCAGATGAGCAGTTCTTC; CDR3: CASSSPGLRGADEQFF
size: NA; D: TRBD1; V: TRBV7-2; J: TRBJ1-2; DNA: TGTGCCAGCAGCTTAATGACAGGGGGTCTCTATGGCTACACCTTC; CDR3: CASSLMTGGLYGYTF
size: NA; D: NA; V: TRBV5-6; J: TRBJ1-2; DNA: TGTGCCAGCACTGGGGGCAGGAGCTATGGCTACACCTTC; CDR3: CASTGGRSYGYTF
size: NA; D: NA; V: TRBV25-1; J: TRBJ1-4; DNA: TGTGCCAGCACCGGGAACTCCTGGGAAAAACTGTTTTTT; CDR3: CASTGNSWEKLFF
size: many; D: NA; V: TRBV20-1; J: TRBJ1-1; DNA: TGCAGTGCTACCCGAAACCGGGGGAACACTGAAGCTTTCTTT; CDR3: CSATRNRGNTEAFF
size: NA; D: TRBD2; V: TRBV5-1; J: TRBJ2-3; DNA: TGCGCCAGCAGCTTGGCTAGCGGGAGACCCACAGATACGCAGTATTTT; CDR3: CASSLASGRPTDTQYF
size: once; D: NA; V: TRBV2; J: TRBJ2-7; DNA: TGTGCCAGCAGCGTGCTCCTTCGGTACGAGCAGTACTTC; CDR3: CASSVLLRYEQYF
size: many; D: NA; V: TRBV10-3; J: TRBJ2-7; DNA: TGTGCCATCAGTGAGTCTTCTTACGAGCAGTACTTC; CDR3: CAISESSYEQYF
size: NA; D: TRBD2; V: TRBV10-3; J: TRBJ2-1; DNA: TGTGCCATCAGTGAGACTAGCGGGAGAAAGGACAATGAGCAGTTCTTC; CDR3: CAISETSGRKDNEQFF
size: many; D: NA; V: TRBV20-1; J: TRBJ2-1; DNA: TGCAGTGCAACGAGTGATAGCTCCTACAATGAGCAGTTCTTC; CDR3: CSATSDSSYNEQFF
size: many; D: TRBD2; V: TRBV5-1; J: TRBJ2-3; DNA: TGCGCCAGCACACGGGGGGGGGCCACAGATACGCAGTATTTT; CDR3: CASTRGGATDTQYF
size: NA; D: NA; V: TRBV7-9; J: TRBJ2-1; DNA: TGTGCCAGTAGCTTACAGCGGAGGGGCCATAATGAGCAGTTCTTC; CDR3: CASSLQRRGHNEQFF
size: many; D: NA; V: TRBV6-1; J: TRBJ1-1; DNA: TGTGCCAGCAGGGTCACCTTGAACACTGAAGCTTTCTTT; CDR3: CASRVTLNTEAFF
size: NA; D: NA; V: TRBV25-1; J: TRBJ1-1; DNA: TGTGCCAGCGGAATAAGGAACACTGAAGCTTTCTTT; CDR3: CASGIRNTEAFF
size: few; D: TRBD1; V: TRBV12-5; J: TRBJ2-2; DNA: TGTGCTAGTGGTCCCCCAGCGAGAGGGACAGGCGCGAACACCGGGGAGCTGTTTTTT; CDR3: CASGPPARGTGANTGELFF
size: many; D: NA; V: TRBV18; J: TRBJ2-7; DNA: TGTGCCAGCAGCCCCCTTGGTGACGAGCAGTACTTC; CDR3: CASSPLGDEQYF
size: many; D: TRBD1; V: TRBV27; J: TRBJ1-1; DNA: TGTGCCAGCAGTTTATACAGGACAGGGGTGAACACTGAAGCTTTCTTT; CDR3: CASSLYRTGVNTEAFF
size: once; D: TRBD1; V: TRBV20-1; J: TRBJ1-1; DNA: TGCAGTGCTGGGACAGTGGGCACTGAAGCTTTCTTT; CDR3: CSAGTVGTEAFF
size: many; D: TRBD2; V: TRBV5-1; J: TRBJ2-5; DNA: TGCGCCAGCAGCCCGCGACAAGCGGGGGGGCAAGAGACCCAGTACTTC; CDR3: CASSPRQAGGQETQYF